The 2 T cell receptor beta chains below all came from one sample that was sequenced in a study of OX40 agonist ivuxolimab in advanced cancers. Using immunoSEQ multiplex PCR, the repertoire was profiled, and TCRdb retains in-frame clones only, with some absent. The repertoire consists of 87,000 or so clones, with about 85% occurring once and the leading ten covering 3.5% to 4%. The source was CD4+ or CD8+ T cells sorted from blood, collected in a trial of the OX40 agonist ivuxolimab. These receptors originate from an adult with an advanced solid tumor such as melanoma, head and neck, liver or kidney cancer.

The chain uses TRBV6-5 and TRBJ2-7; 8 bases agree with TRBD2. Unmatched junction bases numbered 7, after V lost 6 bases and J lost 3 bases. The CDR3 extends over 14 amino acids. CDR1 MNHEY and CDR2 SVGAGI come from the germline V gene. CDR3 protein: CASSSKRGIYEQYF. DNA of the CDR3: TGTGCCAGCAGCTCCAAGCGGGGGATCTACGAGCAGTACTTC.

This clone was observed a few times. This rearrangement joins TRBV28 to TRBJ1-4; tentative D call: TRBD1 (5 bases). This CDR3 is 13 amino acids long. Germline V lookup: CDR1 MDHEN, CDR2 SYDVKM. Trimming cost V 8 bases and J 3 bases, with 10 bases left between them. The chain's CDR3 is CASRGVPNEKLFF. The CDR3 DNA reads TGTGCCAGCCGGGGGGTACCTAATGAAAAACTGTTTTTT.